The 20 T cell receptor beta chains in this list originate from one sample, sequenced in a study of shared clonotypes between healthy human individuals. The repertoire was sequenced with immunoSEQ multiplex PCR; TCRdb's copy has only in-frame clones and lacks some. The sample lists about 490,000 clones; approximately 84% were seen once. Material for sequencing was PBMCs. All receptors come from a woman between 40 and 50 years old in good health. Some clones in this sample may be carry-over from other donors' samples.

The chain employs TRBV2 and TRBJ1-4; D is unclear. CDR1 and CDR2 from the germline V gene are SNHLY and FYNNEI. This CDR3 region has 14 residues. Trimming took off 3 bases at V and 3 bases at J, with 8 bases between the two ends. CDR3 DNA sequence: TGTGCCAGCAGTGAGGGTCAGGCTAATGAAAAACTGTTTTTT. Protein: CASSEGQANEKLFF.

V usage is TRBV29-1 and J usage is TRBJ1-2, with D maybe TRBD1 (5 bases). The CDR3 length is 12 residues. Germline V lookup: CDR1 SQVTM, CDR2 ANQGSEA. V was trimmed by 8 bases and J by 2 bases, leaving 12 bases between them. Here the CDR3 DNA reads TGCAGCATGTGGCAGGGAAACTATGGCTACACCTTC. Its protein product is CSMWQGNYGYTF.

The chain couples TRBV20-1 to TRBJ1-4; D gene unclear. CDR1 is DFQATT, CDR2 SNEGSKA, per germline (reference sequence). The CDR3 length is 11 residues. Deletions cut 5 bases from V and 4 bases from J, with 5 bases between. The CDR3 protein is CSASNNEKLFF. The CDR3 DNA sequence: TGCAGTGCTTCTAATAATGAAAAACTGTTTTTT.

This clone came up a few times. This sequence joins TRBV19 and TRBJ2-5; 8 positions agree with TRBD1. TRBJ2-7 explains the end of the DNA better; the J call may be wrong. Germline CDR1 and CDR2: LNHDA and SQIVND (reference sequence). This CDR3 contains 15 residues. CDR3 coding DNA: TGTGCCAGTAGTACCCGGACAGGGCCCACCTACGAGCAGTACTTC. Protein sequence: CASSTRTGPTYEQYF.

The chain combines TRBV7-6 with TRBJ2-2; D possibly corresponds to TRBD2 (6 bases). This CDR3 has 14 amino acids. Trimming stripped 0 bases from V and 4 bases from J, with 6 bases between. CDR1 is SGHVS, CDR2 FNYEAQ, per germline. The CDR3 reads CASSLAGGTGELFF. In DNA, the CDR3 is TGTGCCAGCAGCTTAGCGGGGGGCACCGGGGAGCTGTTTTTT.

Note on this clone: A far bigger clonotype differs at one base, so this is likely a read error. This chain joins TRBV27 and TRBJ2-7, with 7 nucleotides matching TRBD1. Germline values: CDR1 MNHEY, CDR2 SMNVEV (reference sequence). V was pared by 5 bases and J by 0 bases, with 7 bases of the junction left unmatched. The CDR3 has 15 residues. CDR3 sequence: CASSPGTASSYEQYF. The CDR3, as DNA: TGTGCCAGCAGTCCCGGGACAGCCTCCTCCTACGAGCAGTACTTC.

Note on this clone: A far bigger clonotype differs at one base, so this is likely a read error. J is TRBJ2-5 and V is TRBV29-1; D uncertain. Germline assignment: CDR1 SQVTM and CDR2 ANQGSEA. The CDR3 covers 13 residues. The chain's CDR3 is CSAGQEPLETKYF. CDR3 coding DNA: TGCAGCGCCGGCCAGGAGCCGCTGGAGACCAAGTACTTC.

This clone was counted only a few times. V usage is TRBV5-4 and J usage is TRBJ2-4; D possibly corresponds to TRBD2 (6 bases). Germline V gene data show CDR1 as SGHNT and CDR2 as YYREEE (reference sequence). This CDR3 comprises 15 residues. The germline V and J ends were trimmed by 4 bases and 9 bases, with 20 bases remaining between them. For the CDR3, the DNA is TGTGCCAGCAGCCTAGGCGGCGGGATGGACGGCATTCAGTACTTC. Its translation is CASSLGGGMDGIQYF.

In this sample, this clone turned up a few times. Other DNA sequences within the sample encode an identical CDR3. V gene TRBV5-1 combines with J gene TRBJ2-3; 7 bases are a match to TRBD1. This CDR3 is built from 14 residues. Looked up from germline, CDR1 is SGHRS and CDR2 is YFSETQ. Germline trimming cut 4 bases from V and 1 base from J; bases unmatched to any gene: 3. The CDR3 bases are TGCGCCAGCAGCCTAGGGGGCGGCACAGATACGCAGTATTTT. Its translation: CASSLGGGTDTQYF.

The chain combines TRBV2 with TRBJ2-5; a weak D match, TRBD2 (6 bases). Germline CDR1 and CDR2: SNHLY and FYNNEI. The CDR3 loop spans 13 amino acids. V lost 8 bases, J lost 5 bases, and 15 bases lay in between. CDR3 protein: CASPSGGRETQYF. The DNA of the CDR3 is TGTGCCAGCCCCAGCGGAGGGCGGGAGACCCAGTACTTC.

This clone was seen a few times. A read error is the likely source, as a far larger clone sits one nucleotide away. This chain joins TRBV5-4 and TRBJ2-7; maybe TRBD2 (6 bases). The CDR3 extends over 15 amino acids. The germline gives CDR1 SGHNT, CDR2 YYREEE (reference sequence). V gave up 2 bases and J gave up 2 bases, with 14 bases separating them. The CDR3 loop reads CASSLGGASPYEQYF. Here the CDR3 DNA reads TGTGCCAGCAGCTTAGGCGGGGCGAGCCCCTACGAGCAGTACTTC.

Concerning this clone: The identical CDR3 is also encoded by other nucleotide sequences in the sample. The CDR3 nucleotides are TGTGCCAGCAGTGAAGCGCGGGGCGCGGGGCAGCCCCAGCATTTT. As protein: CASSEARGAGQPQHF. This chain joins TRBV2 and TRBJ1-5; TRBD1 might be the D (5 bases). Looked up from germline, CDR1 is SNHLY and CDR2 is FYNNEI. The length of the CDR3 is 15 residues. V was cut by 0 bases and J by 7 bases, with 13 bases left in between.

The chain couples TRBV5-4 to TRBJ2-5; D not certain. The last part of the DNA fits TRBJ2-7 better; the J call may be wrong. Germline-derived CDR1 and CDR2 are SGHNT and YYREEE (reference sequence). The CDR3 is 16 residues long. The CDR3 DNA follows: TGTGCCAGCAGGATATGGACGGAGCGCCGAACCTACGAGCAGTACTTC. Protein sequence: CASRIWTERRTYEQYF.

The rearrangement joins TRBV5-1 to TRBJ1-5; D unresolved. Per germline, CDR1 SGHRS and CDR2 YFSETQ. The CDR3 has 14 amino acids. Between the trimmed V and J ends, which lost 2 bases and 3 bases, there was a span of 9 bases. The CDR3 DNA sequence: TGCGCCAGCAGCTTTGGACTGCCCAATCAGCCCCAGCATTTT. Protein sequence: CASSFGLPNQPQHF.

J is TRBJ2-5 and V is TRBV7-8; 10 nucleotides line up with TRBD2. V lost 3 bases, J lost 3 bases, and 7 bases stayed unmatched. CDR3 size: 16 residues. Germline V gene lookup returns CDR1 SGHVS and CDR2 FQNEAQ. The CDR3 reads CASSFIGLAEKETQYF. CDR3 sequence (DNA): TGTGCCAGCAGCTTCATTGGACTAGCGGAAAAAGAGACCCAGTACTTC.

The CDR3 nucleotides read TGTGCCAGCAGGAGGGAGACTTCTCGAGAGACCCAGTACTTC. Amino acid sequence: CASRRETSRETQYF. The gene calls are TRBV27 and TRBJ2-5; D possibly corresponds to TRBD2 (5 bases). Per germline, CDR1 MNHEY and CDR2 SMNVEV (reference sequence). The CDR3 covers 14 residues. Deletions cut 6 bases from V and 4 bases from J, with 15 bases between.

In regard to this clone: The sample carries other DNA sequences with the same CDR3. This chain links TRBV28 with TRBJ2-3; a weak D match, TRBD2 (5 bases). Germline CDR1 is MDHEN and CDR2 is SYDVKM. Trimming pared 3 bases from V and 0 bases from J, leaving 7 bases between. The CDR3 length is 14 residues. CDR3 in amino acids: CASSFGGSTDTQYF. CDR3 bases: TGTGCCAGCAGTTTCGGAGGCAGCACAGATACGCAGTATTTT.

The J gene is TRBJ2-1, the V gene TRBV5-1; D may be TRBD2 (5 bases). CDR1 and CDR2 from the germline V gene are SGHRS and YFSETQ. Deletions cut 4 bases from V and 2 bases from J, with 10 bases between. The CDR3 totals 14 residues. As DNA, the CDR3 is TGCGCCAGCAGCCTAGCTCAGACCTACAATGAGCAGTTCTTC. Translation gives CASSLAQTYNEQFF.

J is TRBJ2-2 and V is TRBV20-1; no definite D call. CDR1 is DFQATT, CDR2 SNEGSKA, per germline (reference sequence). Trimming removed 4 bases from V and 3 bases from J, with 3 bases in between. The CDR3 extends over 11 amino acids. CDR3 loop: CSATYTGELFF. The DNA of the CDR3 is TGCAGTGCTACCTACACCGGGGAGCTGTTTTTT.

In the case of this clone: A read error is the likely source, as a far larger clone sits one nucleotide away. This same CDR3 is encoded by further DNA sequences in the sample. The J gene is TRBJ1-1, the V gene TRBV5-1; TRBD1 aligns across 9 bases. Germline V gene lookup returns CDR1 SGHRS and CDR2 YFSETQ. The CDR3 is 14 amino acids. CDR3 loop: CASSDTGGAGEAFF. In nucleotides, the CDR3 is TGCGCCAGCAGCGACACAGGGGGCGCCGGGGAAGCCTTCTTT.